This TCR beta chain is from a study of blood T cell repertoires in COVID-19. Study context: There were acute and convalescent COVID-19 samples, and they came from the United States, Italy and Spain. The analysed material was cDNA or gDNA that came from T cells, B-cell-depleted T cells, or PBMCs.

Authors' methods: Reference gene primer amplification gave nucleated cell count estimates. TCRdb's copy holds only in-frame clones and misses some; the assay was immunoSEQ multiplex PCR. Clone size and the V and J calls come from that table; the DNA yielded D and trimming. This table holds tens of thousands of clones, approximately 84% found once. The ends were cut back, 3 bases at V and 1 base at J, with 7 bases in the middle. Germline V lookup: CDR1 LNHDA, CDR2 SQIVND (reference sequence). The CDR3 extends over 13 amino acids. Followed longitudinally, the Seattle patients had been enrolled during active infection.

The sample comprised peripheral blood. This rearrangement joins TRBV19 to TRBJ2-7; D not resolved. This receptor was obtained from a man aged 50 to 60 with COVID-19, enrolled during active disease. In nucleotides, the CDR3 is TGTGCCAGTAGTATCACCGGGTCCTACGAGCAGTACTTC. This sequence encodes CASSITGSYEQYF.